These 10 T cell receptor beta chains were all obtained from the same sample, sequenced in a study of human T cells and chemical hapten exposure. The time point is: pre-sensitization, week 0. The treatment here: therapeutic diphenylcyclopropenone sensitization with weekly scalp DPC. Each CDR3 protein gets one entry after TCRdb re-called the RACE reads with MiXCR. Of 300,000 to 450,000 distinct CDR3 sequences in the sample, roughly 5% were seen once. The material sequenced was whole blood, taken in connection with sensitization to the hapten diphenylcyclopropenone (DPC). These receptors came from a woman between 50 and 59 years old with alopecia areata. Some clones in this sample may be carry-over from other donors' samples.

A remark on this clonotype: An end of the junction does not agree with germline; a read error may underlie this. This chain links TRBV11-2 with TRBJ2-7; D perhaps matches TRBD2 (5 bases). CDR1 is SGHAT and CDR2 is FQNNGV in the germline V gene. The CDR3 is 14 residues long. The CDR3 nucleotides read TGTGCCAGCAGCAGCGGACTCGCCCGACGAGAGCAGTCCTTC. Residues: CASSSGLARREQSF.

This clonotype was found a few times. The rearrangement joins TRBV12-3 or TRBV12-4 to TRBJ2-1; 10 bases fit TRBD2. The CDR3 spans 13 residues. Trimming took 5 bases from V and 9 from J; bases not matched to a gene: 4. The CDR3 bases are TGTGCCAGCAGTCATCTAGCGGGGGCTGAGCAGTTCTTC. This encodes CASSHLAGAEQFF.

This clonotype was counted ten times or more. The chain uses TRBV12-3 or TRBV12-4 and TRBJ1-5; TRBD1 agrees at 9 bases. The CDR3 covers 14 residues. Germline trimming cut 5 bases from V and 4 bases from J; bases unmatched to any gene: 3. As DNA, the CDR3 is TGTGCCAGCAGTATGACAGGGGGAAATCAGCCCCAGCATTTT. Translating gives CASSMTGGNQPQHF.

In the case of this clonotype: A junction end diverges from the germline sequence, so it may reflect a read error. This chain connects TRBV2 to TRBJ2-5; 7 bases match TRBD1. The CDR3 extends over 15 amino acids. Germline CDR1 and CDR2: SNHLY and FYNNEI. The CDR3 DNA reads as TGTGCCAGCAGTGAAACCCCTCCAGTGACAGGGCCCACCGTCTTC. Amino acids: CASSETPPVTGPTVF.

This clonotype has at least ten counts. The V and J genes are TRBV10-2 and TRBJ2-3, with 10 bases that match TRBD2. J lost 3 bases, V lost 8 bases, and 11 bases had no gene match. Germline CDR1 reads WSHSY; CDR2 reads SAAADI. CDR3 length: 16 amino acids. The CDR3 loop reads CASSERGGFGTDTQYF. The CDR3 DNA reads TGCGCCAGCTCAGAGCGGGGGGGCTTCGGGACAGATACGCAGTATTTT.

This clonotype was picked up a small number of times. The CDR3 is CASSDSGGGPLNTEAFF. The CDR3 nucleotides are TGTGCCAGCAGTGATAGCGGGGGCGGCCCTTTGAACACTGAAGCTTTCTTT. The chain has TRBV25-1 and TRBJ1-1, with a weak D call TRBD1 (6 bases). The CDR3 sequence is 17 residues long. Trimming pared 3 bases from V and 0 bases from J, leaving 17 bases between. Germline V gene sequence: CDR1 MGHDK, CDR2 SYGVNS.

The chain combines TRBV21-1 with TRBJ1-2; no DNA check was done on the table's D call, TRBD1. TRBV21-1 represents a pseudogene. CDR3 size: 19 residues. The CDR3: CASSTREGQGPRLLYGYTF. For the CDR3, the DNA is TGTGCCAGCAGCACACGAGAGGGACAGGGGCCCCGGTTACTATATGGCTACACCTTC.

This clonotype was recorded many times. This rearrangement joins TRBV9 to TRBJ2-5; 7 nucleotides match TRBD1. CDR1 is SGDLS, CDR2 YYNGEE, per germline. CDR3 length: 16 residues. With V trimmed by 2 bases and J by 2 bases, 9 bases remained unmatched. The CDR3 protein is CASSVTPDRAQETQYF. The CDR3 nucleotides are TGTGCCAGCAGCGTCACCCCCGACAGGGCACAAGAGACCCAGTACTTC.

The V gene is TRBV4-3, the J gene TRBJ2-2; D perhaps matches TRBD2 (5 bases). The CDR3 totals 15 residues. Trimming shortened V by 2 bases and J by 3 bases, and 10 bases separated the two germline ends. Germline CDR1 and CDR2: LGHNA and YSLEER. The CDR3 region is CASSQRERDTGELFF. The CDR3 DNA sequence: TGCGCCAGCAGCCAAAGGGAGAGGGACACCGGGGAGCTGTTTTTT.

The table lists this clonotype with many counts. This chain joins TRBV7-2 and TRBJ2-5; 12 nucleotides agree with TRBD2. The CDR3 has 16 residues. Looked up from germline, CDR1 is SGHTA and CDR2 is FQGNSA. V trimming: 6 bases; J trimming: 5 bases; junction bases outside the gene matches: 10. This CDR3 reads CASRQGLAGGQETQYF. CDR3 nucleotides: TGTGCCAGCAGGCAGGGGCTAGCGGGGGGGCAGGAGACCCAGTACTTC.